The clone carrying this T cell receptor (beta chain) has just a few counts. This specimen belongs to a study of cytomegalovirus exposure and HLA in healthy donors. From the approximately 120-subject validation cohort, which was separate from the roughly 670-subject first cohort, the donors were drawn. From germline, CDR1 is SGHNT and CDR2 YYREEE (reference sequence). CDR3 length: 16 residues. The V end lost 2 bases, the J end lost 4 bases, and 16 bases lay between the germline ends. The assay was immunoSEQ multiplex PCR, and TCRdb's table has in-frame clones only and misses some. The repertoire holds some 140,000 clones, with roughly 87% as singletons.

The source of this sequence is a young woman in good health and CMV-seropositive. Input material: PBMCs. The chain couples TRBV5-4 to TRBJ1-5; D not resolved. The CDR3 coding sequence is TGTGCCAGCAGCTTTCCGCGCAGGCGAATGAATCAGCCCCAGCATTTT. Amino acids: CASSFPRRRMNQPQHF.